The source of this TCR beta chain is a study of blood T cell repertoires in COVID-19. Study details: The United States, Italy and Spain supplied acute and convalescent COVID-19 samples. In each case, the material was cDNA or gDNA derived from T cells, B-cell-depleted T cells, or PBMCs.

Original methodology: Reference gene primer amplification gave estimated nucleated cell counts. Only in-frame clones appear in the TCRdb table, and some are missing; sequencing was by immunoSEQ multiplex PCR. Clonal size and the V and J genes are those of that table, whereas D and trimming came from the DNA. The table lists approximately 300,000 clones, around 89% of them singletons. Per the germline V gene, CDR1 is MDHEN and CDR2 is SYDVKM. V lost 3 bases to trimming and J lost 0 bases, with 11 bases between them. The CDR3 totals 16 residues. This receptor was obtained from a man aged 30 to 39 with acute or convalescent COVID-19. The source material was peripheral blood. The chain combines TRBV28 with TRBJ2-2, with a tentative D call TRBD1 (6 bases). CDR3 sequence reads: CASSFLWTANTGELFF. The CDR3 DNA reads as TGTGCCAGCAGTTTTCTCTGGACAGCGAACACCGGGGAGCTGTTTTTT.